Below, 22 T cell receptor beta chains from the same sample are listed, as sequenced in a study of shared clonotypes between healthy human individuals. The method was immunoSEQ multiplex PCR; TCRdb's version includes in-frame clones alone and lacks a portion of them. This sample has under 1 million clones, with 96% found just once. Positively selected for CCR7, the CD45RO-negative cells used as naive CD8 cells excluded terminally differentiated effector memory CD45RA+ cells. Sequenced material: naive CD8+ T cells sorted from blood. These receptors all come from a man aged 25 to 40 in good health.

The rearrangement uses TRBV28 and TRBJ2-7; D possibly matches TRBD1 or TRBD2 (5 bases each). Germline CDR1 reads MDHEN; CDR2 reads SYDVKM. The CDR3 totals 16 residues. Trimming stripped 2 bases from V and 2 bases from J, with 16 bases between. CDR3 bases: TGTGCCAGCAGTTTAATCATCGGGGCAGGGACCTACGAGCAGTACTTC. Translation: CASSLIIGAGTYEQYF.

The chain couples TRBV7-9 to TRBJ2-3; 7 nucleotides match TRBD2. Germline loops: CDR1 SEHNR, CDR2 FQNEAQ (reference sequence). The V segment lost 11 bases and the J segment 8 bases; nucleotides outside the gene matches: 13. The CDR3 is made up of 13 amino acids. In nucleotides, the CDR3 is TGTGCCCAGATCTTGGCGGGAGAACGTACGCAGTATTTT. It encodes CAQILAGERTQYF.

Details on this clone: Other nucleotide sequences in the sample specify the same CDR3. This chain connects TRBV28 to TRBJ1-1; D possibly corresponds to TRBD1 (6 bases). The CDR3 has 12 amino acids. Trimming pared 3 bases from V and 5 bases from J, leaving 7 bases between. Germline CDR1 is MDHEN and CDR2 is SYDVKM. CDR3 sequence: CASSFQGTEAFF. Written as DNA, the CDR3 is TGTGCCAGCAGTTTCCAGGGGACTGAAGCTTTCTTT.

V usage is TRBV19 and J usage is TRBJ1-1; 7 bases are a match to TRBD1. Losses at the gene ends were 2 bases for V and 6 bases for J; bases not matched to a gene: 3. The length of the CDR3 is 13 residues. The germline V gene has CDR1 LNHDA and CDR2 SQIVND (reference sequence). The CDR3 DNA reads TGTGCCAGTAGTATAAGTGACAGGGCTGAAGCTTTCTTT. Translation: CASSISDRAEAFF.

The gene calls are TRBV6-5 and TRBJ2-7, with D uncertain. Trimming left V 6 bases short and J 0 bases short, with 12 bases between. From germline, CDR1 is MNHEY and CDR2 SVGAGI. CDR3 size: 14 residues. The CDR3 DNA is TGTGCCAGCAGAACGGGTCCAGCCTCCTACGAGCAGTACTTC. Encoded protein: CASRTGPASYEQYF.

V usage is TRBV7-6 and J usage is TRBJ1-2, with D perhaps matching TRBD1 (5 bases). Germline V gives CDR1 SGHVS, CDR2 FNYEAQ. The CDR3 runs 17 residues. Trimming cost V 0 bases and J 6 bases, with 20 bases left between them. CDR3 bases: TGTGCCAGCAGCTTAGCCGGGGTCGGAGACGGGGCGGATGGCTACACCTTC. It yields the protein CASSLAGVGDGADGYTF.

The CDR3 DNA reads TGCGCCAGCAGCCCCGGGACAGGGGCCTTCACAGATACGCAGTATTTT. Protein sequence: CASSPGTGAFTDTQYF. The chain employs TRBV5-1 and TRBJ2-3; 10 bases fit TRBD1. The V gene end was trimmed by 4 bases and the J gene end by 2 bases; junction bases not matched to a gene: 7. Per the germline V gene, CDR1 is SGHRS and CDR2 is YFSETQ. The CDR3 runs 16 residues.

This sequence joins TRBV28 and TRBJ2-2, with 11 bases identical to TRBD1. CDR1 and CDR2 from the germline V gene are MDHEN and SYDVKM. The ends lost 11 bases at V and 5 bases at J; junction bases unmatched: 4. This CDR3 region has 13 residues. The CDR3 is CAAGTGGTGELFF. CDR3 bases: TGTGCCGCGGGGACAGGGGGTACCGGGGAGCTGTTTTTT. Full variable domain (rest looked up from reference TRBV28 and TRBJ2-2): DVKVTQSSRYLVKRTGEKVFLECVQDMDHENMFWYRQDPGLGLRLIYFSYDVKMKEKGDIPEGYSVSREKKERFSLILESASTNQTSMYLCAAGTGGTGELFFGEGSRLTVL.

V usage is TRBV27 and J usage is TRBJ1-5; D may be TRBD1 (5 bases). The ends were cut back, 0 bases at V and 0 bases at J, with 9 bases in the middle. Germline CDR1 is MNHEY and CDR2 is SMNVEV (reference sequence). This CDR3 is 16 amino acids long. The CDR3 sequence: CASSLSAGLSNQPQHF. CDR3 coding DNA: TGTGCCAGCAGTTTATCGGCGGGGCTTAGCAATCAGCCCCAGCATTTT.

The table lists this clone with a count of one. This chain uses TRBV7-6 with TRBJ2-3; TRBD1 is a possible D gene (6 bases). V lost 5 bases, J lost 6 bases, and 6 bases lay in between. The CDR3 has 11 amino acids. The V gene's germline CDR1 is SGHVS and CDR2 FNYEAQ. CDR3 protein: CASSQGDTQYF. CDR3 coding DNA: TGTGCCAGCAGCCAGGGGGATACGCAGTATTTT. Full variable domain (remainder filled in from reference TRBV7-6 and TRBJ2-3): GAGVSQSPRYKVTKRGQDVALRCDPISGHVSLYWYRQALGQGPEFLTYFNYEAQQDKSGLPNDRFSAERPEGSISTLTIQRTEQRDSAMYRCASSQGDTQYFGPGTRLTVL.

The genes are TRBV28 and TRBJ2-7, with D perhaps matching TRBD1 (7 bases). CDR1 is MDHEN and CDR2 is SYDVKM in the germline V gene. The CDR3 has 16 residues. Trimming shortened V by 5 bases and J by 7 bases, and 24 bases separated the two germline ends. CDR3: CASSTYPGGTAREQYF. Here the CDR3 DNA reads TGTGCCAGCAGTACTTACCCAGGGGGGACGGCGCGAGAGCAGTACTTC.

The chain carries TRBV28 and TRBJ2-7; 8 bases match TRBD2. V lost 1 base and J lost 2; bases outside the gene matches: 7. Germline V gene data show CDR1 as MDHEN and CDR2 as SYDVKM. CDR3 size: 16 residues. CDR3 in DNA: TGTGCCAGCAGTTTATCCGGGACTAGTGGAACCTACGAGCAGTACTTC. It codes for CASSLSGTSGTYEQYF.

V usage is TRBV30 and J usage is TRBJ2-5; 10 positions match TRBD1. The CDR3 has 13 residues. CDR1 GTSNPN and CDR2 SVGIG come from the germline V gene (reference sequence). After removal of 8 bases from V and 5 bases from J, the junction contained 8 bases not matched to a gene. In nucleotides, the CDR3 is TGTGCCCGTAGGGACAGGGGAGGCGAGACCCAGTACTTC. Translating it yields CARRDRGGETQYF.

Here the CDR3 reads CASRGREGLDEQYF. CDR3 sequence (DNA): TGTGCCAGCAGAGGGCGGGAGGGCCTTGACGAGCAGTACTTC. V usage is TRBV28 and J usage is TRBJ2-7; 9 bases line up with TRBD2. Per the germline V gene, CDR1 is MDHEN and CDR2 is SYDVKM. This CDR3 region has 14 residues. Trimming cost V 6 bases and J 5 bases; bases outside gene matches: 8.

This rearrangement joins TRBV5-1 to TRBJ2-1, with 8 bases that match TRBD1. Germline-derived CDR1 and CDR2 are SGHRS and YFSETQ. With 3 bases clipped from V and 7 bases from J, the junction kept 3 bases outside the gene matches. This CDR3 region has 13 residues. The CDR3 nucleotides read TGCGCCAGCAGCTCGACAGGGGAGAATGAGCAGTTCTTC. Its translation: CASSSTGENEQFF.

This clone was recorded once. CDR3 in DNA: TGTGCCAGCAGCGGACATAGCAATCAGCCCCAGCATTTT. Translating it yields CASSGHSNQPQHF. The chain links TRBV27 to TRBJ1-5; D possibly corresponds to TRBD1 (5 bases). Germline lookup yields CDR1 MNHEY and CDR2 SMNVEV (reference sequence). V was clipped by 6 bases and J by 0 bases, with 6 bases between them. The CDR3 covers 13 residues.

The genes are TRBV6-5 and TRBJ2-1, with D perhaps assigned TRBD1 or TRBD2 (5 bases each). The CDR3 length is 15 residues. Trimming shortened V by 3 bases and J by 8 bases, and 17 bases separated the two germline ends. Germline CDR1 MNHEY, CDR2 SVGAGI. The CDR3 is CASSYGDGGIDEQFF. The DNA for the CDR3 is TGTGCCAGCAGTTATGGGGACGGAGGAATTGATGAGCAGTTCTTC.

V is TRBV4-1 and J is TRBJ1-1; D unresolved. The CDR3 runs to 13 residues. Deletions cut 2 bases from V and 1 base from J, with 5 bases between. Per the germline V gene, CDR1 is MGHRA and CDR2 is YSYEKL. CDR3 sequence (DNA): TGCGCCAGCAGCCAACGGGGGAACACTGAAGCTTTCTTT. As protein: CASSQRGNTEAFF.

This chain uses TRBV5-1 with TRBJ2-1, with 9 bases identical to TRBD2. The V gene end was trimmed by 0 bases and the J gene end by 4 bases; junction bases not matched to a gene: 11. This CDR3 contains 18 residues. Germline CDR1 and CDR2: SGHRS and YFSETQ. For the CDR3, the DNA is TGCGCCAGCAGCTTGGTTATCTTGATGAGCGGGAGGTACAATGAGCAGTTCTTC. Translation gives CASSLVILMSGRYNEQFF.

The chain has TRBV7-9 and TRBJ1-5; D gene ambiguous. This CDR3 region has 14 residues. V lost 2 bases, J lost 2 bases, and 7 bases lay in between. The germline gives CDR1 SEHNR, CDR2 FQNEAQ (reference sequence). CDR3 sequence reads: CASSLYGGNQPQHF. CDR3 bases: TGTGCCAGCAGCTTATACGGGGGCAATCAGCCCCAGCATTTT. Together with reference TRBV7-9 and TRBJ1-5, the CDR3 gives the full variable domain: DTGVSQNPRHKITKRGQNVTFRCDPISEHNRLYWYRQTLGQGPEFLTYFQNEAQLEKSRLLSDRFSAERPKGSFSTLEIQRTEQGDSAMYLCASSLYGGNQPQHFGDGTRLSIL.

The chain recombines TRBV7-5 with TRBJ1-5. TRBV7-5 is a documented pseudogene. This CDR3 spans 18 amino acids. The CDR3: CVRSLGRSVGVIGQPQHF. CDR3 coding DNA: TGTGTCAGAAGCTTGGGCAGGAGTGTGGGGGTTATCGGGCAGCCCCAGCATTTT.

As DNA, the CDR3 is TGTGCCAGTAGTAATTACGCTGGTACCTACGAGCAGTACTTC. Translating it yields CASSNYAGTYEQYF. This rearrangement joins TRBV19 to TRBJ2-7, with D unclear. V lost 4 bases to trimming and J lost 2 bases, with 12 bases between them. This CDR3 spans 14 amino acids. Looked up from germline, CDR1 is LNHDA and CDR2 is SQIVND (reference sequence).